One sample yielded the 13 T cell receptor beta chains listed below, sequenced in a study of cytomegalovirus exposure and HLA in healthy donors. The PCR had 60 Vbeta and 13 Jbeta primers. The method was immunoSEQ multiplex PCR; TCRdb's version includes in-frame clones alone and lacks a portion of them. The sample records about 110,000 clones, over 70% being singletons. Specimen: PBMCs. The receptor source for this set is a male donor in good health and CMV-seronegative.

J is TRBJ1-5 and V is TRBV27; possibly TRBD1 for D (6 bases). This CDR3 is built from 16 residues. Germline CDR1 and CDR2: MNHEY and SMNVEV (reference sequence). Trimming pared 5 bases from V and 8 bases from J, leaving 22 bases between. For the CDR3, the DNA is TGTGCCAGCAGTCCATCCCGGGACATTCTGCGGGAGCCCCAGCATTTT. This codes for CASSPSRDILREPQHF.

The sample holds a few counts of this clone. The CDR3 sequence is CASNHGQGAAEAFF. The CDR3 DNA sequence: TGTGCCAGTAATCACGGGCAGGGGGCTGCTGAAGCTTTCTTT. This chain connects TRBV19 to TRBJ1-1; 8 bases are shared with TRBD1. The CDR3 is made up of 14 amino acids. Germline V CDR1 and CDR2: LNHDA, SQIVND (reference sequence). Trimming at V came to 7 bases and at J to 6 bases, leaving 10 bases not matched to a gene.

This clone was seen a handful of times. In DNA, the CDR3 is TGTGCCAGCGGGCAGGGGTTGTACAATGAGCAGTTCTTC. Its protein is CASGQGLYNEQFF. The chain is built from TRBV6-4 and TRBJ2-1; maybe TRBD1 (6 bases). Germline V lookup: CDR1 MRHNA, CDR2 SNTAGT. The CDR3 runs to 13 residues. V dropped 8 bases and J dropped 4 bases, with 12 bases sitting between them.

This clone occurred many times. The rearrangement uses TRBV14 and TRBJ1-1; maybe TRBD1 (5 bases). The V and J ends lost 0 bases and 0 bases respectively, with 11 bases between them. The CDR3 is 16 residues long. The germline V gene encodes CDR1 SGHDN and CDR2 FVKESK. CDR3 nucleotides: TGTGCCAGCAGCCAAGATACCGGACACCTGAACACTGAAGCTTTCTTT. Its protein is CASSQDTGHLNTEAFF.

The CDR3 sequence is CSVEGGSQPTEAFF. CDR3 nucleotide sequence: TGCAGCGTTGAAGGGGGCAGCCAACCCACTGAAGCTTTCTTT. The V call is TRBV29-1, the J call TRBJ1-1, with D maybe TRBD1 (5 bases). The germline V gene has CDR1 SQVTM and CDR2 ANQGSEA. The CDR3 sequence is 14 residues long. The V gene lost 1 base and the J gene lost 4 bases, with 13 bases spanning the gap.

This clone was picked up a small number of times. This sequence joins TRBV7-3 and TRBJ2-1; 7 bases fit TRBD2. Germline V lookup: CDR1 SGHTA, CDR2 FQGTGA. V was pared by 2 bases and J by 6 bases, with 4 bases of the junction left unmatched. The CDR3 is made up of 14 amino acids. The CDR3 is CASSLELASNEQFF. The CDR3 DNA follows: TGTGCCAGCAGCTTAGAACTAGCGAGCAATGAGCAGTTCTTC.

The chain employs TRBV27 and TRBJ2-7; 13 positions agree with TRBD2. CDR1 and CDR2 (germline): MNHEY, SMNVEV (reference sequence). V lost 3 bases and J lost 7; bases outside the gene matches: 6. This CDR3 spans 15 amino acids. The CDR3 loop is CASSFGLAGVSEQYF. In DNA form, the CDR3 reads TGTGCCAGCAGTTTTGGACTAGCGGGAGTGTCAGAGCAGTACTTC.

The chain has TRBV7-2 and TRBJ1-5; 7 positions match TRBD1. Losses at the gene ends were 5 bases for V and 1 base for J; bases not matched to a gene: 5. Germline V gives CDR1 SGHTA, CDR2 FQGNSA. The CDR3 spans 15 residues. The chain's CDR3 is CASSKQQGSNQPQHF. CDR3 in DNA: TGTGCCAGCAGCAAACAACAGGGGAGCAATCAGCCCCAGCATTTT. Variable domain in full (rest from reference TRBV7-2 and TRBJ1-5): GAGVSQSPSNKVTEKGKDVELRCDPISGHTALYWYRQSLGQGLEFLIYFQGNSAPDKSGLPSDRFSAERTGGSVSTLTIQRTQQEDSAVYLCASSKQQGSNQPQHFGDGTRLSIL.

The chain joins TRBV7-9 to TRBJ1-4, with 7 bases aligning to TRBD1. In germline, CDR1 is SEHNR, CDR2 FQNEAQ (reference sequence). With 9 bases clipped from V and 2 bases from J, the junction kept 15 bases outside the gene matches. The CDR3 runs 17 residues. The CDR3 DNA follows: TGTGCCAGTTACCAACAGGGGTCTACGGCGACTAATGAAAAACTGTTTTTT. It encodes CASYQQGSTATNEKLFF.

The chain is built from TRBV19 and TRBJ2-1; the match to TRBD1 covers 8 bases. The CDR3 is made up of 17 amino acids. Unmatched junction bases numbered 15, after V lost 5 bases and J lost 6 bases. Per the germline V gene, CDR1 is LNHDA and CDR2 is SQIVND (reference sequence). The CDR3 nucleotides are TGTGCCAGTAGTCCGAGAGTGGGGGACAGGCGCATCAATGAGCAGTTCTTC. Protein product: CASSPRVGDRRINEQFF.

The chain uses TRBV30 and TRBJ2-1, with unresolved D. The CDR3 is 14 amino acids. Germline lookup yields CDR1 GTSNPN and CDR2 SVGIG (reference sequence). V gave up 0 bases and J gave up 3 bases, with 9 bases separating them. The CDR3 reads CAWSVRTGYNEQFF. CDR3 sequence (DNA): TGTGCCTGGAGTGTACGTACGGGCTACAATGAGCAGTTCTTC. Based on the CDR3 plus reference TRBV30 and TRBJ2-1, the full variable domain is SQTIHQWPATLVQPVGSPLSLECTVEGTSNPNLYWYRQAAGRGLQLLFYSVGIGQISSEVPQNLSASRPQDRQFILSSKKLLLSDSGFYLCAWSVRTGYNEQFFGPGTRLTVL.

The V and J genes are TRBV5-1 and TRBJ2-5; 8 bases are shared with TRBD2. Per germline, CDR1 SGHRS and CDR2 YFSETQ. CDR3 length: 16 amino acids. Losses at the gene ends were 5 bases for V and 2 bases for J; bases not matched to a gene: 11. CDR3 in amino acids: CASRDGTRAVQETQYF. Here the CDR3 DNA reads TGCGCCAGCAGGGACGGGACTAGAGCGGTTCAAGAGACCCAGTACTTC.

The chain is built from TRBV30 and TRBJ1-5, with D maybe TRBD1 (6 bases). Germline V CDR1 and CDR2: GTSNPN, SVGIG (reference sequence). Trimming shortened V by 5 bases and J by 0 bases, and 11 bases separated the two germline ends. There are 14 residues in the CDR3. CDR3 in DNA: TGTGCCTGGGGAGGACAGTATAGCAATCAGCCCCAGCATTTT. It is translated as CAWGGQYSNQPQHF.